This TCR beta chain stems from a study of cytomegalovirus exposure and HLA in healthy donors. This CDR3 contains 17 residues. Germline CDR1 is LGHNA and CDR2 is YSLEER. PCR used 60 Vbeta primers and 13 Jbeta primers. Generated by immunoSEQ multiplex PCR, the TCRdb table keeps only in-frame clones and is missing some. The data contain some 120,000 clones, nearly 75% of them singletons. The clonotype originates from a man aged 25-45 years in good health and CMV-seropositive. The chain has TRBV4-3 and TRBJ2-5; D possibly corresponds to TRBD1 (6 bases). TRBJ2-7 matches the DNA end more closely, so the J call is doubtful. The sequenced sample was PBMCs. The CDR3 spells CASSQEAIGQIYYEQYF. CDR3 DNA: TGCGCCAGCAGCCAAGAAGCCATCGGACAGATATACTACGAGCAGTACTTC.